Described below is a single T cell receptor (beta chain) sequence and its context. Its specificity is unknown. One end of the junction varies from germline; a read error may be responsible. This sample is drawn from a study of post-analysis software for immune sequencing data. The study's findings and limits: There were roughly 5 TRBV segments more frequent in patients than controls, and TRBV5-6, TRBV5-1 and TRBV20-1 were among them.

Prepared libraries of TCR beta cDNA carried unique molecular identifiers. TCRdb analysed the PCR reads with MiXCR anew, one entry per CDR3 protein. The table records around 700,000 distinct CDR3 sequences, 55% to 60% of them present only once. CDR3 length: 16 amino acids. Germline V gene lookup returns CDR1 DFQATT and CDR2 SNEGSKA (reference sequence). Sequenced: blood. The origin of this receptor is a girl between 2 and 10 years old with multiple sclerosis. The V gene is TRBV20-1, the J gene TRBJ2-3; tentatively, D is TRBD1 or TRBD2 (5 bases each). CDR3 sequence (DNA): TGCAGTGCTAGAGATTTTCCGGGATGGGGCACAGGTACGCAGTATTTT. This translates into CSARDFPGWGTGTQYF.